The 5 T cell receptor beta chains reported below all come from one sample, sequenced in a study of cytomegalovirus exposure and HLA in healthy donors. In the PCR, 60 Vbeta and 13 Jbeta primers were used. Method: immunoSEQ multiplex PCR; TCRdb's copy keeps in-frame clones and lacks some. The sample holds 250,000 or so clones; about nine tenths are singletons and the top ten take roughly 1.6%. Material: PBMCs. The source is a girl aged 2 to 9 in good health and CMV-seronegative.

This chain links TRBV27 with TRBJ1-6, with TRBD1 as a possible D gene (6 bases). The CDR3 spans 15 residues. V was cut by 5 bases and J by 2 bases, with 10 bases left in between. The V gene's germline CDR1 is MNHEY and CDR2 SMNVEV (reference sequence). The CDR3 sequence: CASSPQGPYNSPLHF. The CDR3 DNA reads TGTGCCAGCAGTCCACAGGGACCCTATAATTCACCCCTCCACTTT.

The genes are TRBV21-1 and TRBJ1-6; the tabulated D call, TRBD1, remains unverified against the DNA. TRBV21-1 is shown as a pseudogene. This CDR3 region has 19 residues. DNA of the CDR3: TGTGCCAGCAGCACCCTAGAAGAGGGACAGGGGGATTATAATTCACCCCTCCACTTT. This gives the protein CASSTLEEGQGDYNSPLHF.

This chain connects TRBV2 to TRBJ1-4; 9 bases agree with TRBD1. CDR3 length equals 18 residues. Germline assignment: CDR1 SNHLY and CDR2 FYNNEI. Germline trimming cut 9 bases from V and 4 bases from J; bases unmatched to any gene: 18. As DNA, the CDR3 is TGTGCCAGTTCCCTATTTAAAACAGGGGGCAGACTTAATGAAAAACTGTTTTTT. This encodes CASSLFKTGGRLNEKLFF.

This sequence joins TRBV18 and TRBJ1-2; unclear D gene. Germline values: CDR1 KGHSH, CDR2 LQKENI. This CDR3 region has 14 residues. V was shortened by 0 bases and J by 0 bases, with 5 bases between the two germline ends. CDR3 nucleotide sequence: TGTGCCAGCTCACCACCGGCAGCTAACTATGGCTACACCTTC. Translating it yields CASSPPAANYGYTF. Variable domain in full (rest from reference TRBV18 and TRBJ1-2): NAGVMQNPRHLVRRRGQEARLRCSPMKGHSHVYWYRQLPEEGLKFMVYLQKENIIDESGMPKERFSAEFPKEGPSILRIQQVVRGDSAAYFCASSPPAANYGYTFGSGTRLTVV.

The rearrangement uses TRBV27 and TRBJ1-4; D not resolved. The CDR3 sequence is 14 residues long. V was trimmed by 3 bases and J by 8 bases, leaving 13 bases between them. Looked up from germline, CDR1 is MNHEY and CDR2 is SMNVEV (reference sequence). The DNA of the CDR3 is TGTGCCAGCAGTTTCGACGGGGTTGGGGAAAAACTGTTTTTT. Its translation is CASSFDGVGEKLFF. The variable domain in full, with the rest retrieved from reference TRBV27 and TRBJ1-4, is EAQVTQNPRYLITVTGKKLTVTCSQNMNHEYMSWYRQDPGLGLRQIYYSMNVEVTDKGDVPEGYKVSRKEKRNFPLILESPSPNQTSLYFCASSFDGVGEKLFFGSGTQLSVL.